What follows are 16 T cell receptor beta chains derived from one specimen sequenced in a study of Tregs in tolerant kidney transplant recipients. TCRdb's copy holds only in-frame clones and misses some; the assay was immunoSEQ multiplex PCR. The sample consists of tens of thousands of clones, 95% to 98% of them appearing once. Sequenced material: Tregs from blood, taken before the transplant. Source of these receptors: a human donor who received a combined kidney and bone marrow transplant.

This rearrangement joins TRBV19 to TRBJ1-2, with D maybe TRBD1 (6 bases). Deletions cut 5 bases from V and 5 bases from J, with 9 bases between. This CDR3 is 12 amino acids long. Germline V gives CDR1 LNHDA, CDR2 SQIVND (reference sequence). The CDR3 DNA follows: TGTGCCAGTAGTCTAACAGGGTATGGCTACACCTTC. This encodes CASSLTGYGYTF.

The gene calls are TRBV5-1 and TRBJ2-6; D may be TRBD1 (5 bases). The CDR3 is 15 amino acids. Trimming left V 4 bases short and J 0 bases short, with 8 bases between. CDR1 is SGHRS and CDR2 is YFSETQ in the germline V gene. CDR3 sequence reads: CASSQGYSGANVLTF. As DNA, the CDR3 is TGCGCCAGCAGCCAGGGTTACTCTGGGGCCAACGTCCTGACTTTC. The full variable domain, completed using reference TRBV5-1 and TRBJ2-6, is KAGVTQTPRYLIKTRGQQVTLSCSPISGHRSVSWYQQTPGQGLQFLFEYFSETQRNKGNFPGRFSGRQFSNSRSEMNVSTLELGDSALYLCASSQGYSGANVLTFGAGSRLTVL.

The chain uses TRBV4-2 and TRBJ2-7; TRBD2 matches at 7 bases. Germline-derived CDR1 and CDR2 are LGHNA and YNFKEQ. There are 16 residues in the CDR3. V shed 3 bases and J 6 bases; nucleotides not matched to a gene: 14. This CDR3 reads CASSQLSPRGSSEQYF. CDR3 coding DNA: TGTGCCAGCAGCCAGCTATCTCCCCGCGGGAGTAGCGAGCAGTACTTC.

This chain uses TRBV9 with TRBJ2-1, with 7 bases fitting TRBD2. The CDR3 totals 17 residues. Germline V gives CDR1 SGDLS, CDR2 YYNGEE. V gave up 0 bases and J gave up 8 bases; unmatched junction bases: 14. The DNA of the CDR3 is TGTGCCAGCAGCGTAGTGGGTAGCGGGTATCTTGAGGATGAGCAGTTCTTC. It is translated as CASSVVGSGYLEDEQFF. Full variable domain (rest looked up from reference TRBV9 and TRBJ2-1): DSGVTQTPKHLITATGQRVTLRCSPRSGDLSVYWYQQSLDQGLQFLIQYYNGEERAKGNILERFSAQQFPDLHSELNLSSLELGDSALYFCASSVVGSGYLEDEQFFGPGTRLTVL.

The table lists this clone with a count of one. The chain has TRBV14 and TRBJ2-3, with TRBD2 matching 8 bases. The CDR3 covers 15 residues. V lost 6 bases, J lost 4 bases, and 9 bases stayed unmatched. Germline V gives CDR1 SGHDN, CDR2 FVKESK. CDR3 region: CASSPPSGSADTQYF. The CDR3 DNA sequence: TGTGCCAGCAGTCCTCCCAGCGGGAGCGCAGATACGCAGTATTTT.

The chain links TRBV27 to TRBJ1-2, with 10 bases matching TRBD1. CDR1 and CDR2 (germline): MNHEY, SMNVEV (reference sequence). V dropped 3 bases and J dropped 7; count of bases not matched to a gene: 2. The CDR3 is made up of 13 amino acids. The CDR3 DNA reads TGTGCCAGCAGTTTCCGGGACAGGGGTGGCTACACCTTC. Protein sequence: CASSFRDRGGYTF.

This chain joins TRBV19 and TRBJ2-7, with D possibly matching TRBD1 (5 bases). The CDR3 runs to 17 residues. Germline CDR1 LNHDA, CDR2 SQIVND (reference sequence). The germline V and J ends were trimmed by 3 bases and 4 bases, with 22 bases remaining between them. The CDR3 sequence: CASSIGKGQSPRYEQYF. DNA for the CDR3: TGTGCCAGTAGTATTGGTAAGGGGCAAAGCCCCCGTTACGAGCAGTACTTC.

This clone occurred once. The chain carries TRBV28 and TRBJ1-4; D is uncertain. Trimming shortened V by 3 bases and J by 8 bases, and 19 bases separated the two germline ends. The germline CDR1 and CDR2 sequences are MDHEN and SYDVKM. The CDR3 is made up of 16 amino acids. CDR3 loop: CASSLFAVTIVEKLFF. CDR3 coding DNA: TGTGCCAGCAGTTTGTTCGCAGTTACTATTGTGGAAAAACTGTTTTTT.

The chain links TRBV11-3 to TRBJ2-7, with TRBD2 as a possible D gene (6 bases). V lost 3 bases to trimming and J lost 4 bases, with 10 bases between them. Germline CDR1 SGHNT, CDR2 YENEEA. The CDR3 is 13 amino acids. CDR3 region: CASSFGTPYEQYF. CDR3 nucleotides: TGTGCCAGCAGCTTCGGGACTCCGTACGAGCAGTACTTC.

The CDR3 here is CASSPNRGSPQHF. The CDR3 nucleotides are TGCGCCAGCAGCCCCAATCGGGGGTCGCCCCAGCATTTT. This chain links TRBV4-1 with TRBJ1-5; maybe TRBD1 (5 bases). The CDR3 loop spans 13 amino acids. CDR1 and CDR2 from the germline V gene are MGHRA and YSYEKL. The V end lost 4 bases, the J end lost 9 bases, and 13 bases lay between the germline ends.

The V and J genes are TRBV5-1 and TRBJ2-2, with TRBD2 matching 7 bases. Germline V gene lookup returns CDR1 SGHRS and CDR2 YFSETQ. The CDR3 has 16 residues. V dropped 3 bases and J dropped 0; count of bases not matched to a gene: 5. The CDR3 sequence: CASSSGAGTNTGELFF. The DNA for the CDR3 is TGCGCCAGCAGCTCTGGAGCGGGGACGAACACCGGGGAGCTGTTTTTT.

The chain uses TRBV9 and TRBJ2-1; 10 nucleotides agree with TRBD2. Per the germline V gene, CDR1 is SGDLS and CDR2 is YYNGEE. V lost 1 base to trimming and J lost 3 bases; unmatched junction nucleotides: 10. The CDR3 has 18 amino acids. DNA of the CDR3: TGTGCCAGCAGCGTATCTAGCGGGGGTAGGGTGATCTACAATGAGCAGTTCTTC. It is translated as CASSVSSGGRVIYNEQFF.

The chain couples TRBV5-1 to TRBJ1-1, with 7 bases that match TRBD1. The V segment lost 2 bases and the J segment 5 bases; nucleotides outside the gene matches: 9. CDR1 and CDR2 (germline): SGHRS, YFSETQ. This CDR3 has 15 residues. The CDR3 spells CASSFQRGGRTEAFF. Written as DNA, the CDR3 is TGCGCCAGCAGCTTTCAAAGAGGGGGCAGGACTGAAGCTTTCTTT.

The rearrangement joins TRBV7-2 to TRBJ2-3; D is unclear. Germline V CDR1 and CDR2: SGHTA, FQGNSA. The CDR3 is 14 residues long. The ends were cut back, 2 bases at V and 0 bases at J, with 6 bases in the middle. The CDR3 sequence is CASSLMSSTDTQYF. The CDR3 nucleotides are TGTGCCAGCAGCTTAATGTCTAGCACAGATACGCAGTATTTT. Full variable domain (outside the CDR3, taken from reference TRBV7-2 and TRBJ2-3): GAGVSQSPSNKVTEKGKDVELRCDPISGHTALYWYRQSLGQGLEFLIYFQGNSAPDKSGLPSDRFSAERTGGSVSTLTIQRTQQEDSAVYLCASSLMSSTDTQYFGPGTRLTVL.

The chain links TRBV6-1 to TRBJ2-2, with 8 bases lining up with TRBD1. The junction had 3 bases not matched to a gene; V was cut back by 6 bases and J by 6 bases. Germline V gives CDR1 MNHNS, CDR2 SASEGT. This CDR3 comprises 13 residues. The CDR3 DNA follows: TGTGCCAGCAGAAGACAGGGGTCCGGGGAGCTGTTTTTT. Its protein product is CASRRQGSGELFF.

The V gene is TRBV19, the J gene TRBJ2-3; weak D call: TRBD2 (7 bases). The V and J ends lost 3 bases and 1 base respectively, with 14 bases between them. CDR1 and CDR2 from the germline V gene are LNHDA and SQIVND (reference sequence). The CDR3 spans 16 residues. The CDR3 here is CASSIYKGGGTDTQYF. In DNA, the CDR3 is TGTGCCAGTAGTATTTATAAGGGGGGGGGCACAGATACGCAGTATTTT.